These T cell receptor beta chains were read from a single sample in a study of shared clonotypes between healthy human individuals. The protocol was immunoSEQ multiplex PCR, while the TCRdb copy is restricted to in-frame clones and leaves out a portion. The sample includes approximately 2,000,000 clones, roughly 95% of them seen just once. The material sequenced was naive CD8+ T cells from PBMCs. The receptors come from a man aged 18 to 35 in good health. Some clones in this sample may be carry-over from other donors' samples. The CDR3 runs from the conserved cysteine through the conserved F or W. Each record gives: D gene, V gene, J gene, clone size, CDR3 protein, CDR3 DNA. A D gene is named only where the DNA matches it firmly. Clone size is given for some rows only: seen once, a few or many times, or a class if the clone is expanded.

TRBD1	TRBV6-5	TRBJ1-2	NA	CASRTGPDYGYTF	TGTGCCAGCAGGACAGGGCCTGACTATGGCTACACCTTC
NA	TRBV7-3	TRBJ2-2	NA	CASSSRAGANTGELFF	TGTGCCAGCAGCTCAAGGGCCGGGGCGAACACCGGGGAGCTGTTTTTT
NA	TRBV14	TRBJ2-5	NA	CASSQAPGETQYF	TGTGCCAGCAGCCAAGCCCCTGGTGAGACCCAGTACTTC
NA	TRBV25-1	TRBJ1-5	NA	CASSVGGNQPQHF	TGTGCCAGCAGTGTAGGGGGCAATCAGCCCCAGCATTTT
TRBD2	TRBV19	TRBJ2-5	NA	CASSIPSGTSEGLGETQYF	TGTGCCAGTAGTATACCCTCCGGGACTAGCGAGGGATTAGGGGAGACCCAGTACTTC
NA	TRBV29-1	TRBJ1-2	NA	CSVEDPLGESGYTF	TGCAGCGTTGAAGACCCACTCGGGGAAAGCGGCTACACCTTC
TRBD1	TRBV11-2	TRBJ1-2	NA	CASSLGPGGGYGYTF	TGTGCCAGCAGCTTAGGGCCAGGGGGAGGATATGGCTACACCTTC
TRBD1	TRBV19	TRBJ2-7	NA	CASSAPGQGFYEQYF	TGTGCCAGTAGTGCACCGGGACAGGGGTTCTACGAGCAGTACTTC
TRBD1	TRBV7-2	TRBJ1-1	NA	CASSPTGEEAFF	TGTGCCAGCAGTCCGACAGGGGAAGAAGCTTTCTTT
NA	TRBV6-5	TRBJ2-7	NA	CASSYPGPNQYF	TGTGCCAGCAGTTACCCCGGACCGAACCAGTACTTC
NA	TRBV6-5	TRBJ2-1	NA	CASSHRTREQFF	TGTGCCAGCAGTCATAGAACTAGGGAACAGTTCTTC
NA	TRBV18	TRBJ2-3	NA	CASSPPGPEGDTQYF	TGTGCCAGCTCACCACCGGGGCCGGAGGGGGATACGCAGTATTTT
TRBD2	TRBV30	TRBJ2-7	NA	CAWSSGGSYEQYF	TGTGCCTGGAGCAGCGGGGGCTCCTACGAGCAGTACTTC
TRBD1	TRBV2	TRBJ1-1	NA	CASSETGQGSNTEAFF	TGTGCCAGCAGTGAAACGGGACAGGGATCGAACACTGAAGCTTTCTTT
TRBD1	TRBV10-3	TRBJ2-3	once	CAISADRTQYF	TGTGCCATCAGTGCGGACAGGACGCAGTATTTT
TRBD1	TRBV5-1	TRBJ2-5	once	CASSWTGTQETQYF	TGCGCCAGCAGCTGGACAGGAACCCAGGAGACCCAGTACTTC
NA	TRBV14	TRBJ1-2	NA	CASSQDLRGVDGYTF	TGTGCCAGCAGCCAAGATTTAAGGGGAGTCGATGGCTACACCTTC
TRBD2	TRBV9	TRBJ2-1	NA	CASSVGLAANEQFF	TGTGCCAGCAGCGTAGGACTAGCGGCTAATGAGCAGTTCTTC
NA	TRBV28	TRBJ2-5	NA	CASSVLAFQETQYF	TGTGCCAGCAGTGTGCTAGCGTTCCAAGAGACCCAGTACTTC
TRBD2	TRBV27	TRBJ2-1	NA	CASSPGTSGFNEQFF	TGTGCCAGCAGCCCCGGGACTAGCGGGTTCAATGAGCAGTTCTTC
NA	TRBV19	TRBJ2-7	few	CASSIHRSYEQYF	TGTGCCAGTAGTATCCACCGTTCCTACGAGCAGTACTTC
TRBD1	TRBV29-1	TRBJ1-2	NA	CSVDGTDGPFGYTF	TGCAGCGTTGACGGGACAGACGGGCCTTTTGGCTACACCTTC
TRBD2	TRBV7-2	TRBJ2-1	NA	CASSSRLAGDHEQFF	TGTGCCAGCAGCTCCAGACTAGCGGGAGATCATGAGCAGTTCTTC
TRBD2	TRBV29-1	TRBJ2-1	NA	CSVGGTSGSPRAYNEQFF	TGCAGCGTTGGGGGGACTAGCGGGAGTCCCCGCGCCTACAATGAGCAGTTCTTC
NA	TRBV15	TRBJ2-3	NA	CATSLMDLAGTDTQYF	TGTGCCACCAGCCTGATGGACCTAGCTGGCACAGATACGCAGTATTTT
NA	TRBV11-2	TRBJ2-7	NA	CASGARDLSYEQYF	TGTGCCAGCGGAGCACGGGACCTCTCCTACGAGCAGTACTTC
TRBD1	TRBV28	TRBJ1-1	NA	CASSPGSLGQGYTEAFF	TGTGCCAGCAGTCCCGGTTCCCTCGGACAGGGATACACTGAAGCTTTCTTT
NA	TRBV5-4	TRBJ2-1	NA	CASSPQNQVEQFF	TGTGCCAGCAGCCCCCAGAATCAGGTTGAGCAGTTCTTC
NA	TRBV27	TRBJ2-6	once	CASSLSFSGANVLTF	TGTGCCAGCAGTTTATCCTTCTCTGGGGCCAACGTCCTGACTTTC
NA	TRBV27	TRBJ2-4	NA	CASSSYRENIQYF	TGTGCCAGCAGTTCCTACAGGGAAAACATTCAGTACTTC
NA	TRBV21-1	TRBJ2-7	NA	CASSKPYEQYF	TGTGCCAGCAGCAAACCCTACGAGCAGTACTTC
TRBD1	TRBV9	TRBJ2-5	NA	CASSGPGQGAGETQYF	TGTGCCAGCAGCGGCCCCGGACAGGGGGCGGGGGAGACCCAGTACTTC
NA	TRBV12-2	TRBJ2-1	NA	CASRGQGTYNEQFF	TGTGCAAGTCGCGGACAGGGAACCTACAATGAGCAGTTCTTC
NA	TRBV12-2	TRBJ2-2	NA	CASRSRSGRTNTGELFF	TGTGCAAGTCGCTCCCGTAGCGGGAGGACGAACACCGGGGAGCTGTTTTTT
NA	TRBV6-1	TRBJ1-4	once	CASSESRPLGYEKLFF	TGTGCCAGCAGTGAGTCAAGACCCTTGGGGTATGAAAAACTGTTTTTT
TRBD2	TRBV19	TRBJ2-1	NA	CASSIGTRSYNEQFF	TGTGCCAGTAGTATCGGGACTAGATCCTACAATGAGCAGTTCTTC
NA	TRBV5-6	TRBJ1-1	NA	CASSSGLNTEAFF	TGTGCCAGCAGCTCAGGCCTGAACACTGAAGCTTTCTTT
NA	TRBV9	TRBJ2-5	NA	CASSAGVGLYETQYF	TGTGCCAGCAGCGCCGGTGTAGGGTTGTATGAGACCCAGTACTTC
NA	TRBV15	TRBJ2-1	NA	CATKQGGSYNEQFF	TGTGCCACCAAACAGGGAGGCTCCTACAATGAGCAGTTCTTC
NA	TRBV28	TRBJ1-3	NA	CASTGDFSGNTIYF	TGTGCCAGCACGGGTGACTTCTCTGGAAACACCATATATTTT
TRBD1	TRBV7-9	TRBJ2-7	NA	CASSSPGQSLAGYEQYF	TGTGCCAGCAGCTCCCCGGGACAGTCTCTCGCAGGCTACGAGCAGTACTTC
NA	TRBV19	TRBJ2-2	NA	CASSPRTGSNTGELFF	TGTGCCAGTAGTCCCCGGACGGGTTCGAACACCGGGGAGCTGTTTTTT